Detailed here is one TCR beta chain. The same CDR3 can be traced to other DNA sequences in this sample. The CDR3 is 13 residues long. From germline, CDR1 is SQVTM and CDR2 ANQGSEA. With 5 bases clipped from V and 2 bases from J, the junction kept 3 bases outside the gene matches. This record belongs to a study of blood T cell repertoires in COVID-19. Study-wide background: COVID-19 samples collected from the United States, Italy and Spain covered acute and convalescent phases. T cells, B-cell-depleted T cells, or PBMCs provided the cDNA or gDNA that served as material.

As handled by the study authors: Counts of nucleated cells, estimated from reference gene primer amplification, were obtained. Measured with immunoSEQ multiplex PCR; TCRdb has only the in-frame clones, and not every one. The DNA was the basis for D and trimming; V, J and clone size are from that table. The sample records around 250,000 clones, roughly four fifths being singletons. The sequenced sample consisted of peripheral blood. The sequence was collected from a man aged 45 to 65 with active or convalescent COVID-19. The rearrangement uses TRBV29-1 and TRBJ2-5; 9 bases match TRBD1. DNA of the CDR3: TGCAGCGTTCGGGACAGGGTTCAAGAGACCCAGTACTTC. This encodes CSVRDRVQETQYF.